This T cell receptor (beta chain) was recorded in a study of blood T cell repertoires in COVID-19 (dated by TCRdb to the early 2020s). Study-wide context: Samples covering the acute and convalescent phases of COVID-19 were provided by collaborators in the United States, Italy and Spain. The prospective study material was composed of cDNA or gDNA derived from T cells, B-cell-depleted T cells, or PBMCs. Subjects who had been exposed to COVID-19, were actively infected with it, or had recovered from it provided the deeply sampled blood TCRbeta repertoires that made up the dataset. A freely available public database, intended as a resource for researchers studying the immune response to SARS-CoV-2, is where the repertoires were released. The samples were drawn from two sources: the first 160 participants of the ongoing ImmuneRACE study, and 1,000 to 1,500 subjects contributed by 6 global collaborators. A de-identified subject ID, COVID-19 status, age in years and sex were almost always included in the sample metadata. Where HLA class I and class II types were available, the types were taken from metadata supplied by the sample provider, not from assay-based typing. Study-wide findings and limitations: Clinical and demographic metadata were provided uncurated, with the amount varying by source and participant.

As regards this clone: The target of this receptor is not known. It has no much larger one-base neighbor in the sample; base qualities were not kept.

Collaborating institutions collected whole blood in K2EDTA tubes following their own protocols. For TCRbeta analysis, collaborators shipped samples as frozen whole blood, isolated PBMCs, or DNA extracted from either of those sample types. The immunoSEQ Assay, a bias-controlled multiplex PCR, was used to amplify TCRbeta CDR3 regions from genomic DNA. The original methods were these. Nucleated cell counts per sample were estimated from amplification of reference gene primers within the assay. Sequence reads were collapsed and filtered to measure the absolute abundance of every unique TCRbeta CDR3 rearrangement. For each sample, productive Simpson clonality was calculated as the square root of Simpson's diversity index over productive rearrangements. This immuneACCESS table, as held by TCRdb, lists in-frame sequences with V and J called but not all clones. Of the missing ones, under half trace to an unresolved V gene in checked studies; the others have no known cause. For V, J and clone size, that table is used; D and trimming come from the DNA. The sample records approximately 210,000 clones, more than 85% of which are singletons. 0.72% of the sample is held by the ten biggest clonotypes.

The CDR3 measures 14 amino acids from cysteine to phenylalanine. The DNA shown is the 42-base CDR3, in frame from base 1. In the germline V gene, CDR1 corresponds to SGHNT and CDR2 to YENEEA. V is cut by 1 base and J by 5 bases, and the space between the germline ends is 8 bases. Sequencing was performed on peripheral blood. The TCR was taken from a man between 40 and 49 years old with acute or convalescent COVID-19. This sequence uses TRBV11-3 and TRBJ2-2, and possibly TRBD1, on 6 matching bases. In nucleotide form, the sequence is TGTGCCAGCAGCTTAGTAGGGGGTACCGGGGAGCTGTTTTTT. This gives the protein CASSLVGGTGELFF.